Listed below are T cell receptor beta chains from one sample, sequenced in a study of blood T cell repertoires in COVID-19. Assay used: immunoSEQ multiplex PCR; TCRdb lists only in-frame clones, some missing. The table lists 350,000 to 450,000 clones, more than 75% of them singletons, with 1.5% to 2.5% in the top ten. Sequencing used PBMCs or T cells enriched from blood (not recorded which). Receptors originate from a man aged 35 to 55 in a cohort exposed to, infected with or recovered from COVID-19 (not recorded which). CDR3s include the opening cysteine and the closing phenylalanine or tryptophan. A D gene is named only where the DNA matches it firmly. Not every row has a clone size; where given, it reads once, few, many or a size class.

J: TRBJ2-3
V: TRBV7-9
D: TRBD2
size: -
CDR3: CASSLTSGSTDTQYF
DNA: TGTGCCAGCAGCTTGACTAGCGGGAGCACAGATACGCAGTATTTT

J: TRBJ2-1
V: TRBV6-5
D: -
size: -
CDR3: CASNLSNNEQFF
DNA: TGTGCCAGTAACCTATCGAACAATGAGCAGTTCTTC

J: TRBJ2-3
V: TRBV15
D: TRBD2
size: -
CDR3: CATSRVTGGADTQYF
DNA: TGTGCCACCAGCAGAGTGACGGGAGGGGCAGATACGCAGTATTTT

J: TRBJ1-2
V: TRBV4-1
D: -
size: -
CDR3: CASSLDSDTNYGYTF
DNA: TGCGCCAGCAGCCTGGACAGCGACACTAACTATGGCTACACCTTC

J: TRBJ1-3
V: TRBV24-1
D: -
size: once
CDR3: CATSDNSKGNTIYF
DNA: TGTGCCACCAGTGATAATTCTAAGGGAAACACCATATATTTT

J: TRBJ2-2
V: TRBV6-5
D: -
size: -
CDR3: CASSYRGTGELFF
DNA: TGTGCCAGCAGTTACAGGGGCACCGGGGAGCTGTTTTTT

J: TRBJ1-1
V: TRBV29-1
D: -
size: -
CDR3: CSVEGTDEAFF
DNA: TGCAGCGTTGAGGGCACCGATGAAGCTTTCTTT

J: TRBJ1-2
V: TRBV2
D: -
size: -
CDR3: CASTGDGGPGYTF
DNA: TGTGCCAGCACTGGAGACGGGGGGCCCGGCTACACCTTC

J: TRBJ2-6
V: TRBV5-1
D: -
size: -
CDR3: CASSPQQTSGANVLTF
DNA: TGCGCCAGCAGCCCACAACAGACCTCTGGGGCCAACGTCCTGACTTTC

J: TRBJ1-2
V: TRBV6-1
D: -
size: few
CDR3: CASSEQTGSYGYTF
DNA: TGTGCCAGCAGTGAGCAGACAGGCTCATATGGCTACACCTTC

J: TRBJ2-4
V: TRBV11-2
D: -
size: -
CDR3: CASSGGLAKNIQYF
DNA: TGTGCCAGCAGTGGGGGGTTGGCCAAAAACATTCAGTACTTC

J: TRBJ1-3
V: TRBV15
D: -
size: -
CDR3: CATSREGRGYSGNTIYF
DNA: TGTGCCACCAGCAGAGAGGGGAGAGGATACTCTGGAAACACCATATATTTT

J: TRBJ2-2
V: TRBV27
D: -
size: -
CDR3: CASSTTGSGELFF
DNA: TGTGCCAGCAGCACCACAGGGTCCGGGGAGCTGTTTTTT

J: TRBJ1-2
V: TRBV27
D: -
size: -
CDR3: CASSLEGVAGYTF
DNA: TGTGCCAGCAGTTTAGAAGGGGTTGCTGGCTACACCTTC